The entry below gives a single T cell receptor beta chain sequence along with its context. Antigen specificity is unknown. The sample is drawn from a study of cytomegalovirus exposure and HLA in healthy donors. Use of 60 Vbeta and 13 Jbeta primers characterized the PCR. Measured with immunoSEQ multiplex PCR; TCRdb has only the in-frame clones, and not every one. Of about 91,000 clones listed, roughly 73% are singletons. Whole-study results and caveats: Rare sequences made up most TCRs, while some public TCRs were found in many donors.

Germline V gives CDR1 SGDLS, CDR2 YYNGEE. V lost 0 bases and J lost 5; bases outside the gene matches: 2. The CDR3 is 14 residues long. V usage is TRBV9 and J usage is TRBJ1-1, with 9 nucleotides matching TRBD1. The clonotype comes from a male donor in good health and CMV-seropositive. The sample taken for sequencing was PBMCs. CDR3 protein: CASSVVTGGTEAFF. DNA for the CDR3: TGTGCCAGCAGCGTAGTGACAGGGGGGACTGAAGCTTTCTTT.